This T cell receptor beta chain was sequenced in a study of blood T cell repertoires in COVID-19. Study-wide context: The origin of the acute and convalescent COVID-19 samples was the United States, Italy and Spain.

This CDR3 contains 16 residues. Germline CDR1 MNHNS, CDR2 SASEGT. V shed 4 bases and J 8 bases; nucleotides not matched to a gene: 9. Produced via immunoSEQ multiplex PCR; TCRdb's table is partial and in-frame only. The profile shows about 190,000 clones, approximately 80% of them singletons. The clonotype originates from a woman in her fifties or sixties with acute or convalescent COVID-19. The rearrangement links TRBV6-1 to TRBJ1-6, with TRBD1 matching 9 bases. Sequenced material: peripheral blood. CDR3 in amino acids: CASSGHRDRAYSPLHF. The CDR3 nucleotides read TGTGCCAGCAGTGGCCATCGGGACAGGGCGTATTCACCCCTCCACTTT.